Sequencing of this T cell receptor beta chain was carried out in a study of lymphopenia after photon versus proton radiotherapy. General study results and limits: After lymphocyte nadir, photon-treated repertoires showed oligoclonal expansion, especially CD8+ Temra. In patients who died, overall survival fell as post-nadir TCR diversity dropped more.

The length of the CDR3 is 17 residues. V shed 2 bases and J 5 bases; nucleotides not matched to a gene: 9. CDR1 is MNHNS, CDR2 SASEGT, per germline. The method was immunoSEQ multiplex PCR; TCRdb's version includes in-frame clones alone and lacks a portion of them. The table records roughly 25,000 clones, roughly 90% of them present only once. This clone has a single count. Antigen: not known. This material consisted of peripheral blood, taken from a patient treated with photon-based radiotherapy. The receptor's source is a woman in her 50s with cholangiocarcinoma. The gene calls are TRBV6-1 and TRBJ2-1; TRBD2 aligns across 10 bases. The CDR3 DNA follows: TGTGCCAGCAGTGAAACCGGGGTAGCGGGGGGAAACAATGAGCAGTTCTTC. Its protein is CASSETGVAGGNNEQFF.